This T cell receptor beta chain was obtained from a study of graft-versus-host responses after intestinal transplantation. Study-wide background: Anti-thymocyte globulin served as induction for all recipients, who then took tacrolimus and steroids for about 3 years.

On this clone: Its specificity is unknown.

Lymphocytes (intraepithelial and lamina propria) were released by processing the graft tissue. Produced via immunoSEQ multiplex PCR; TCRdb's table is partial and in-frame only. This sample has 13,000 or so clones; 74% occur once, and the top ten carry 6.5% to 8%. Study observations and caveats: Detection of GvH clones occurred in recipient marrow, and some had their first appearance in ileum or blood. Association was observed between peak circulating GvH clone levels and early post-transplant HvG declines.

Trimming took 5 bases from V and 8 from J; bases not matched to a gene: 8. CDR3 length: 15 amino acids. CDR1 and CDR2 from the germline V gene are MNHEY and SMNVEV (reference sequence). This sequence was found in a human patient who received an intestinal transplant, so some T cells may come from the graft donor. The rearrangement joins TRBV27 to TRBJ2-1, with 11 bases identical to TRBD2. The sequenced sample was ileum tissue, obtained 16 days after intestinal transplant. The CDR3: CASSRRTSGRHEQFF. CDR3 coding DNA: TGTGCCAGCAGTCGGCGGACTAGCGGGCGCCATGAGCAGTTCTTC.